The 15 T cell receptor beta chains below come from one sample, sequenced in a study of blood T cell repertoires in COVID-19. Produced via immunoSEQ multiplex PCR; TCRdb's table is partial and in-frame only. The sample holds just under 60,000 clones, 88% seen once. The sequenced material came from peripheral blood. The receptors derive from a man aged 60-69 years with acute or convalescent COVID-19.

The J gene is TRBJ2-1, the V gene TRBV6-6; 9 bases are a match to TRBD2. The CDR3 length is 16 residues. Trimming cost V 8 bases and J 2 bases; bases outside gene matches: 10. CDR1 and CDR2 (germline): MNHNY, SVGAGI (reference sequence). The chain's CDR3 is CASRDSGSGTYNEQFF. The DNA for the CDR3 is TGTGCCAGCCGAGATAGCGGGAGTGGGACCTACAATGAGCAGTTCTTC.

The V gene is TRBV2, the J gene TRBJ2-7; 8 nucleotides agree with TRBD2. V trimming: 2 bases; J trimming: 4 bases; junction bases outside the gene matches: 7. Germline values: CDR1 SNHLY, CDR2 FYNNEI. The CDR3 has 15 amino acids. In DNA, the CDR3 is TGTGCCAGCAGTGAAACTTTCGCGGGAGGTTACGAGCAGTACTTC. Its protein is CASSETFAGGYEQYF.

The chain is built from TRBV19 and TRBJ2-2, with a tentative D call TRBD2 (7 bases). Germline V gives CDR1 LNHDA, CDR2 SQIVND (reference sequence). The V end lost 10 bases, the J end lost 2 bases, and 14 bases lay between the germline ends. The CDR3 sequence is 14 residues long. The CDR3 reads CATHRGANTGELFF. CDR3 DNA: TGTGCCACCCACCGGGGGGCTAACACCGGGGAGCTGTTTTTT. Based on the CDR3 plus reference TRBV19 and TRBJ2-2, the full variable domain is DGGITQSPKYLFRKEGQNVTLSCEQNLNHDAMYWYRQDPGQGLRLIYYSQIVNDFQKGDIAEGYSVSREKKESFPLTVTSAQKNPTAFYLCATHRGANTGELFFGEGSRLTVL.

This clone turned up a few times. This rearrangement joins TRBV2 to TRBJ1-2; D unclear. The V gene lost 3 bases and the J gene lost 0 bases, with 8 bases spanning the gap. This CDR3 region has 14 residues. Germline values: CDR1 SNHLY, CDR2 FYNNEI. The CDR3 region has the DNA TGTGCCAGCAGTGATAATCAGGCTAACTATGGCTACACCTTC. Its protein product is CASSDNQANYGYTF.

The V gene is TRBV27, the J gene TRBJ1-2; no definite D call. Germline CDR1 is MNHEY and CDR2 is SMNVEV (reference sequence). Trimming stripped 5 bases from V and 3 bases from J, with 10 bases between. This CDR3 has 13 residues. CDR3 DNA sequence: TGTGCCAGCAGTCCTACGGGTCACTATGGCTACACCTTC. It encodes CASSPTGHYGYTF.

The rearrangement uses TRBV11-3 and TRBJ1-1, with 7 positions matching TRBD1. V lost 1 base, J lost 6 bases, and 5 bases stayed unmatched. The CDR3 has 14 amino acids. Germline V gives CDR1 SGHNT, CDR2 YENEEA. The CDR3 region is CASSLGGQVAEAFF. CDR3 nucleotide sequence: TGTGCCAGCAGCTTAGGAGGACAGGTGGCTGAAGCTTTCTTT.

The V and J genes are TRBV2 and TRBJ2-5, with 10 bases matching TRBD2. V shed 4 bases, J shed 4 bases, and the junction held 6 bases outside the gene matches. This CDR3 spans 15 amino acids. CDR1 SNHLY and CDR2 FYNNEI come from the germline V gene. For the CDR3, the DNA is TGTGCCAGCAGTGGGAGGACTAGCGGCCTAGAGACCCAGTACTTC. Protein sequence: CASSGRTSGLETQYF.

The rearrangement uses TRBV5-5 and TRBJ1-2; no firm D call. Germline V gene lookup returns CDR1 SGHKS and CDR2 YYEKEE (reference sequence). The CDR3 extends over 13 amino acids. V lost 4 bases, J lost 3 bases, and 10 bases lay in between. The CDR3 region is CASSTFTDYGYTF. CDR3 nucleotides: TGTGCCAGCAGCACCTTTACGGACTATGGCTACACCTTC.

In this sample, this clone turned up a few times. The gene calls are TRBV11-2 and TRBJ2-7; D possibly corresponds to TRBD2 (5 bases). CDR3 length: 18 residues. V dropped 1 base and J dropped 1 base, with 20 bases sitting between them. The germline gives CDR1 SGHAT, CDR2 FQNNGV. The CDR3: CASSLAFQRRRRSYEQYF. The CDR3 nucleotides read TGTGCCAGCAGCTTAGCGTTCCAGCGGAGGCGGCGGTCCTACGAGCAGTACTTC.

This chain uses TRBV3-1 (or the pseudogene TRBV3-2) with TRBJ1-3, with D possibly matching TRBD1 (6 bases). Trimming took 4 bases from V and 8 from J, leaving 18 bases between them. Germline V gene lookup returns CDR1 LGHDT and CDR2 YNNKEL (reference sequence). The CDR3 covers 15 residues. The CDR3 reads CASSPRQGNLDTIYF. For the CDR3, the DNA is TGTGCCAGCAGCCCTCGTCAGGGGAATTTAGACACCATATATTTT.

The V call is TRBV11-2, the J call TRBJ2-7, with 11 nucleotides matching TRBD1. With 5 bases clipped from V and 9 bases from J, the junction kept 9 bases outside the gene matches. CDR3 length: 14 amino acids. Germline V gene sequence: CDR1 SGHAT, CDR2 FQNNGV. The chain's CDR3 is CASSLDRGRSGQYF. The CDR3 DNA is TGTGCCAGCAGCCTGGACAGGGGGCGAAGTGGGCAGTACTTC.

The CDR3 loop reads CAISNSGRAQSSYNEQFF. Here the CDR3 DNA reads TGTGCCATCAGTAATAGCGGGAGGGCCCAGAGCTCCTACAATGAGCAGTTCTTC. V and J are TRBV10-3 and TRBJ2-1, with 11 bases that match TRBD2. CDR3 length: 18 residues. CDR1 and CDR2 (germline): ENHRY, SYGVKD. With V trimmed by 5 bases and J by 0 bases, 9 bases remained unmatched.

The rearrangement links TRBV6-9 to TRBJ1-5; 11 positions match TRBD1. The CDR3 runs 16 residues. J was trimmed by 5 bases and V by 11 bases; bases with no gene match: 14. Germline V gives CDR1 MNHGY, CDR2 SVAAGI. The CDR3 sequence: CALLGGQGGEYQPQHF. The DNA of the CDR3 is TGTGCCCTCCTTGGGGGACAGGGGGGCGAGTATCAGCCCCAGCATTTT.

The chain uses TRBV10-3 and TRBJ1-1; D gene uncertain. From germline, CDR1 is ENHRY and CDR2 SYGVKD. This CDR3 has 13 residues. V was clipped by 3 bases and J by 1 base, with 6 bases between them. The CDR3 coding sequence is TGTGCCATCAGTGATTCGGGGAACACTGAAGCTTTCTTT. Residues: CAISDSGNTEAFF.

V usage is TRBV21-1 and J usage is TRBJ2-7; the D segment call TRBD2 is taken from the table without a DNA check. TRBV21-1 represents a pseudogene. This CDR3 is built from 14 residues. CDR3 sequence (DNA): TGTGCCAGCCGCGGGCACGACTTCTCCTACGAGCAGTACTTC. It translates to CASRGHDFSYEQYF.